This note documents a single TCR beta chain sequence. Its antigen is unidentified. CDR3 length: 14 amino acids. The ends were cut back, 4 bases at V and 0 bases at J, with 10 bases in the middle. Germline assignment: CDR1 SGHRS and CDR2 YFSETQ. This specimen belongs to a study of T cell repertoires in cytomegalovirus infection. Study background: Selected CMV epitopes included recently identified HLA-C-restricted ones as well as well-studied HLA-B-restricted ones. Public TCR beta signatures were indicative of both CMV infection and a matching HLA type. Study results and caveats: Of the TCR beta families, the public ones yielded a cumulative frequency that identified carriers of CMV plus the relevant HLA. HLA-C-restricted CMV-specific TCR beta clonotypes were dominant in the ex vivo response.

TCRdb used MiXCR to reprocess the reads, holding one entry per CDR3 protein. The table lists hundreds of thousands of distinct CDR3 sequences, around a third of them singletons. This clonotype originated in a human donor in good health (CMV status not recorded). Some clones in this sample may be carry-over from other donors' samples. The specimen comprised cultured PBMCs, sampled from culture after CMV antigen stimulation. The rearrangement links TRBV5-1 to TRBJ2-5, with D perhaps TRBD2 (5 bases). The CDR3 nucleotides are TGCGCCAGCAGCCCCCGAGGGCACCAAGAGACCCAGTACTTC. Translation: CASSPRGHQETQYF. Complete variable domain (other parts from reference TRBV5-1 and TRBJ2-5): KAGVTQTPRYLIKTRGQQVTLSCSPISGHRSVSWYQQTPGQGLQFLFEYFSETQRNKGNFPGRFSGRQFSNSRSEMNVSTLELGDSALYLCASSPRGHQETQYFGPGTRLLVL.